The T cell receptor (beta chain) under discussion was sequenced for a study of cytotoxic CD8 clonotypes in ibrutinib-treated CLL. Study context: The patients comprised approximately eleven relapsed/refractory and roughly 15 treatment-naive cases, some 17 IGHV unmutated. Study findings and constraints: Treatment saw public clonotypes, which were uncommon, either contract or stay stable. The study found clonality rose at ibrutinib response, then fell toward baseline at progression. Sustained-remission and progressing patients were not sampled at matched times.

This CDR3 is 14 amino acids long. CDR1 LNHDA and CDR2 SQIVND come from the germline V gene (reference sequence). Trimming left V 5 bases short and J 4 bases short, with 14 bases between. Method: immunoSEQ multiplex PCR; TCRdb's copy keeps in-frame clones and lacks some. Of more than 85,000 clones detected, around 77% appear once; the ten largest clones hold approximately 23%. This clone was counted once. The antigen is not known. The TCR originated in a human donor with chronic lymphocytic leukemia. V gene TRBV19 combines with J gene TRBJ2-5; either TRBD1 or TRBD2 may supply D (5 bases each). Source: PBMCs, taken after 24 months of ibrutinib treatment. The chain's CDR3 is CASSFGTNGETQYF. In nucleotides, the CDR3 is TGTGCCAGTAGTTTCGGGACGAACGGAGAGACCCAGTACTTC.